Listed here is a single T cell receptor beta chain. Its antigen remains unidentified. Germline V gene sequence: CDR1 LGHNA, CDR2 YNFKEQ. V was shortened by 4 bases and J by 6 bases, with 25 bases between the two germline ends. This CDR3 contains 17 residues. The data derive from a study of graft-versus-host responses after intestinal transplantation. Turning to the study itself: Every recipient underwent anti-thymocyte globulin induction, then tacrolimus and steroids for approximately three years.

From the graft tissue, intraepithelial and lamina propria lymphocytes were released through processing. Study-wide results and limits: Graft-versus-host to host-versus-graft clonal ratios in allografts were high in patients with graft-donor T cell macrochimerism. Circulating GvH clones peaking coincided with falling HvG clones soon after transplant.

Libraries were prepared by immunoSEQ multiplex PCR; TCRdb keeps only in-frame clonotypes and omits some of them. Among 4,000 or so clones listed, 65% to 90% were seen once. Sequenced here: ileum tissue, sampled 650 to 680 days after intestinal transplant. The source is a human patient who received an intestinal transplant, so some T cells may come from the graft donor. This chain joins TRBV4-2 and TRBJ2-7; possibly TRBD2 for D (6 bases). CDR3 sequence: CASSRPRATGPGSEQYF. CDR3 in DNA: TGTGCCAGCAGCCGGCCGCGGGCAACCGGACCCGGGAGCGAGCAGTACTTC.